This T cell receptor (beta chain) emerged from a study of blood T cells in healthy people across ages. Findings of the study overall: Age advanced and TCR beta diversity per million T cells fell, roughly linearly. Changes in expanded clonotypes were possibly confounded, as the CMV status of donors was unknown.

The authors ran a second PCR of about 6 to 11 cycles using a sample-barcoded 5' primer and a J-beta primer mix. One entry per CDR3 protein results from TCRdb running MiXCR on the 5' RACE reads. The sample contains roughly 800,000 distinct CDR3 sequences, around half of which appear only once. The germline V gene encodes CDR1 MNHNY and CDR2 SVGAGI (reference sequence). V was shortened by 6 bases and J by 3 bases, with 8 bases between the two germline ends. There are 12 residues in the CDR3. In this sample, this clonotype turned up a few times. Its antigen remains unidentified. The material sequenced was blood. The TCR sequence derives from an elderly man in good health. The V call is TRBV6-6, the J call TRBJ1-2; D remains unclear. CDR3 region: CASREPDYGYTF. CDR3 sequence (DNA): TGTGCCAGCAGAGAGCCAGACTATGGCTACACCTTC.